Each of the 13 T cell receptor beta chains below was sequenced from the same sample in a study of cytomegalovirus exposure and HLA in healthy donors. Assay: immunoSEQ multiplex PCR; the TCRdb copy retains only in-frame clones and omits some. Among roughly 250,000 clones, around 86% were seen once, and the ten largest hold over 0.95%. The specimen was PBMCs. These receptors were collected from a woman under 40 in good health and CMV-seropositive.

V is TRBV19 and J is TRBJ2-7; D not certain. The V gene's germline CDR1 is LNHDA and CDR2 SQIVND (reference sequence). This CDR3 spans 15 amino acids. Trimming shortened V by 0 bases and J by 3 bases, and 12 bases separated the two germline ends. In DNA, the CDR3 is TGTGCCAGTAGTATAGATCTCGGAGTCCTCTACGAGCAGTACTTC. Translating gives CASSIDLGVLYEQYF.

J is TRBJ2-1 and V is TRBV4-1, with 7 bases fitting TRBD2. The ends lost 5 bases at V and 4 bases at J; junction bases unmatched: 8. Germline-derived CDR1 and CDR2 are MGHRA and YSYEKL. The CDR3 loop spans 15 amino acids. CDR3 in amino acids: CASSMPGGSYNEQFF. In nucleotides, the CDR3 is TGCGCCAGCAGCATGCCGGGCGGGAGTTACAATGAGCAGTTCTTC.

The chain recombines TRBV5-1 with TRBJ1-1; 9 nucleotides match TRBD1. Germline V lookup: CDR1 SGHRS, CDR2 YFSETQ. V shed 2 bases and J 2 bases; nucleotides not matched to a gene: 4. The CDR3 spans 15 residues. In DNA, the CDR3 is TGCGCCAGCAGCTTCGGGACAGGGCAAAACACTGAAGCTTTCTTT. Residues: CASSFGTGQNTEAFF.

This clone was seen more than once but under ten times. At one end the junction does not follow the germline gene, possibly because of a read error. V gene TRBV7-3 combines with J gene TRBJ1-1; 11 bases match TRBD1. Germline lookup yields CDR1 SGHTA and CDR2 FQGTGA. CDR3 length: 17 residues. CDR3 amino acids: CASSLLGQGAPNAEAFF. The CDR3 DNA reads as TGTGCCAGCAGCCTCCTAGGACAGGGGGCCCCGAACGCTGAAGCTTTCTTT.

The J gene is TRBJ2-7, the V gene TRBV4-1; TRBD2 matches 11 bases. Germline V gives CDR1 MGHRA, CDR2 YSYEKL. Unmatched junction bases numbered 5, after V lost 0 bases and J lost 4 bases. The CDR3 covers 16 residues. The CDR3 is CASSQETSGKRYEQYF. For the CDR3, the DNA is TGCGCCAGCAGCCAAGAGACTAGCGGGAAGAGGTACGAGCAGTACTTC.

V usage is TRBV27 and J usage is TRBJ1-3; 9 nucleotides agree with TRBD1. The CDR3 consists of 16 residues. V lost 4 bases and J lost 3; bases outside the gene matches: 7. Germline CDR1 and CDR2: MNHEY and SMNVEV (reference sequence). Here the CDR3 DNA reads TGTGCCAGCAGTTCCCTCTACAGGGGGCATGGAAACACCATATATTTT. It yields the protein CASSSLYRGHGNTIYF.

This chain joins TRBV13 and TRBJ2-7; perhaps TRBD1 as D (6 bases). The CDR3 has 15 residues. Trimming removed 6 bases from V and 0 bases from J, with 15 bases in between. Germline V lookup: CDR1 PRHDT, CDR2 FYEKMQ (reference sequence). CDR3 sequence (DNA): TGTGCCAGCAGTGCCGCAGGGGAGAGCTCCTACGAGCAGTACTTC. Translation gives CASSAAGESSYEQYF.

Here the CDR3 reads CATAGKESMNTEAFF. The DNA of the CDR3 is TGTGCCACCGCGGGAAAGGAGAGCATGAACACTGAAGCTTTCTTT. The J gene is TRBJ1-1, the V gene TRBV15, with D unclear. There are 15 residues in the CDR3. The germline CDR1 and CDR2 sequences are LNHNV and YYDKDF (reference sequence). V was cut by 8 bases and J by 0 bases, with 16 bases left in between.

The chain links TRBV4-1 to TRBJ2-4; tentative D call: TRBD1 (5 bases). CDR1 and CDR2 from the germline V gene are MGHRA and YSYEKL. There are 14 residues in the CDR3. Deletions cut 0 bases from V and 8 bases from J, with 11 bases between. CDR3 loop: CASSQEQVTDIQYF. The CDR3 DNA reads TGCGCCAGCAGCCAAGAACAGGTTACAGACATTCAGTACTTC.

The sample holds one count of this clone. The chain employs TRBV27 and TRBJ2-7; a possible D gene is TRBD2 (6 bases). Germline CDR1 reads MNHEY; CDR2 reads SMNVEV (reference sequence). V was trimmed by 5 bases and J by 2 bases, leaving 16 bases between them. The CDR3 is 15 residues long. CDR3 nucleotide sequence: TGTGCCAGCAGTCCCCGGGGGAGCCTTACCTACGAGCAGTACTTC. It is translated as CASSPRGSLTYEQYF.

This clone has only a few counts. The chain joins TRBV6-1 to TRBJ2-7; TRBD2 matches 9 bases. Germline V lookup: CDR1 MNHNS, CDR2 SASEGT. The CDR3 length is 19 residues. V was clipped by 0 bases and J by 12 bases; unmatched bases: 24. In DNA, the CDR3 is TGTGCCAGCAGTGAAGCGCAGGGTAGCGGGAGAGGTTTGCGGTTTATTCGGTACTTC. It yields the protein CASSEAQGSGRGLRFIRYF.

V usage is TRBV27 and J usage is TRBJ1-1, with 8 positions matching TRBD1. The J segment lost 2 bases and the V segment lost 0 bases, leaving 11 bases of the junction unmatched. Per the germline V gene, CDR1 is MNHEY and CDR2 is SMNVEV (reference sequence). The CDR3 is 18 amino acids. The CDR3 DNA reads as TGTGCCAGCAGTTTATCGCTCGGACAGGGCTTGGGTAACACTGAAGCTTTCTTT. This encodes CASSLSLGQGLGNTEAFF.

The genes are TRBV19 and TRBJ2-1, with D tentatively TRBD2 (6 bases). CDR1 is LNHDA and CDR2 is SQIVND in the germline V gene (reference sequence). This CDR3 has 12 amino acids. With 7 bases removed from V and 9 bases from J, the gap between germline ends came to 13 bases. CDR3 region: CASNGGIGEQFF. The CDR3 DNA is TGTGCCAGTAATGGCGGGATCGGTGAGCAGTTCTTC.